These 5 T cell receptor beta chains originate from one sample sequenced in a study of OX40 agonist ivuxolimab in advanced cancers. Clones were sequenced by immunoSEQ multiplex PCR, and TCRdb holds only the in-frame ones, with some missing. This table has over 50,000 clones, around four fifths appearing once. The sample consisted of CD4+ or CD8+ T cells sorted from blood, taken in a trial of the OX40 agonist ivuxolimab. These receptors originate from an adult with an advanced solid tumor such as melanoma, head and neck, liver or kidney cancer.

The rearrangement links TRBV2 to TRBJ1-2; no clear D gene. Trimming pared 2 bases from V and 7 bases from J, leaving 20 bases between. Germline loops: CDR1 SNHLY, CDR2 FYNNEI. This CDR3 spans 16 amino acids. The CDR3 is CASSESGGRRQAGYTF. CDR3 nucleotides: TGTGCCAGCAGTGAATCTGGCGGGCGTCGCCAGGCTGGCTACACCTTC.

V is TRBV5-8 and J is TRBJ2-4; 10 bases map to TRBD2. Germline CDR1 is SGHTS and CDR2 is YDEGEE. V lost 7 bases and J lost 8; bases outside the gene matches: 12. CDR3 length: 15 residues. CDR3 protein: CASRYLAGVGDIQYF. CDR3 nucleotides: TGTGCCAGCCGGTACCTAGCGGGGGTCGGGGACATTCAGTACTTC.

The V call is TRBV7-8, the J call TRBJ2-1; TRBD1 matches 8 bases. The CDR3 is made up of 15 amino acids. Germline CDR1 reads SGHVS; CDR2 reads FQNEAQ. V trimming: 5 bases; J trimming: 2 bases; junction bases outside the gene matches: 5. The CDR3 region is CASSPQGGAYNEQFF. DNA for the CDR3: TGTGCCAGCAGCCCACAGGGGGGAGCCTACAATGAGCAGTTCTTC.

This clone occurred once. The V gene is TRBV11-2, the J gene TRBJ2-3, with 8 bases that match TRBD2. This CDR3 contains 16 residues. Germline-derived CDR1 and CDR2 are SGHAT and FQNNGV. V shed 4 bases, J shed 3 bases, and the junction held 9 bases outside the gene matches. The CDR3: CASSSARTSTTDTQYF. The CDR3 nucleotides read TGTGCCAGCAGCTCGGCTAGGACTAGCACGACAGATACGCAGTATTTT.

The gene calls are TRBV28 and TRBJ2-5; unclear D gene. The germline CDR1 and CDR2 sequences are MDHEN and SYDVKM. The CDR3 has 15 residues. The ends were cut back, 3 bases at V and 1 base at J, with 12 bases in the middle. The CDR3 bases are TGTGCCAGCAGTTTTGTGGCGCAGGCCCAAGAGACCCAGTACTTC. Translating it yields CASSFVAQAQETQYF. The complete variable domain, with remaining parts taken from reference TRBV28 and TRBJ2-5, reads DVKVTQSSRYLVKRTGEKVFLECVQDMDHENMFWYRQDPGLGLRLIYFSYDVKMKEKGDIPEGYSVSREKKERFSLILESASTNQTSMYLCASSFVAQAQETQYFGPGTRLLVL.